These T cell receptor beta chains were read from a single sample in a study of shared clonotypes between healthy human individuals. Data came from immunoSEQ multiplex PCR; TCRdb stores just in-frame clones and leaves some out. The table includes about 1.1 million clones, approximately 75% detected once. Input material: memory CD4+ T cells from PBMCs. The receptor set was obtained from a man aged 18 to 30 in good health. Some clones in this sample may be carry-over from other donors' samples. Each CDR3 is given with its conserved first and last residue. Fields, in order: V gene, CDR3 length, clone size, J gene, D gene, CDR3 DNA, CDR3 protein. D genes are given only for firm matches. Clone size is given for some rows only: seen once, a few or many times, or a class if the clone is expanded.

>TRBV5-4|13|.|TRBJ2-5|.
TGTGCCAGCAGCTTGGAGCAGAAAGAGACCCAGTACTTC
CASSLEQKETQYF
>TRBV27|13|few|TRBJ1-5|.
TGTGCCAGCAGAGGGACTGGCAATCAGCCCCAGCATTTT
CASRGTGNQPQHF
>TRBV25-1|14|.|TRBJ2-1|TRBD2
TGTGCCAGCAGTGACAGCGGGAGTTGGAATGAGCAGTTCTTC
CASSDSGSWNEQFF
>TRBV28|12|few|TRBJ1-2|TRBD1
TGTGCCGCAGGACAGGGAAACTATGGCTACACCTTC
CAAGQGNYGYTF
>TRBV28|16|once|TRBJ1-2|TRBD1
TGTGCCAGCAGCCCTCAACAGGGGGCATTAGGCTATGGCTACACCTTC
CASSPQQGALGYGYTF
>TRBV7-2|14|.|TRBJ2-2|.
TGTGCCAGCAGCTTCACAGGGTATCCCGGGGAGCTGTTTTTT
CASSFTGYPGELFF
>TRBV6-5|14|few|TRBJ2-5|TRBD1
TGTGCCAGCAGTCCCGGGACAGGGCCAAAGACCCAGTACTTC
CASSPGTGPKTQYF
>TRBV28|15|.|TRBJ2-1|TRBD2
TGTGCCAGCAGTCTTAGGGGAGGGCCCTCTAATGAGCAGTTCTTC
CASSLRGGPSNEQFF
>TRBV27|18|.|TRBJ2-3|TRBD1
TGTGCCAGCAGTTTCGGGACAGGGTGGGGGCACGGCACAGATACGCAGTATTTT
CASSFGTGWGHGTDTQYF
>TRBV9|15|.|TRBJ1-2|.
TGTGCCAGCAGCGCGGACCCCAATGGGGTATATGGCTACACCTTC
CASSADPNGVYGYTF
>TRBV13|14|.|TRBJ1-2|.
TGTGCCAGCAGTCCCCGGGTGCCCCACTATGGCTACACCTTC
CASSPRVPHYGYTF
>TRBV4-1|14|.|TRBJ1-1|.
TGCGCCAGCAGCCAACCGACAGGGAACACTGAAGCTTTCTTT
CASSQPTGNTEAFF
>TRBV6-5|14|.|TRBJ1-2|TRBD1
TGTGCCAGCAGCCCACCAGGGGGGTTCTATGGCTACACCTTC
CASSPPGGFYGYTF
>TRBV30|13|.|TRBJ2-6|.
TGTGCCGGAACCTCCCTAGGGGCCAACGTCCTGACTTTC
CAGTSLGANVLTF
>TRBV27|19|.|TRBJ2-2|TRBD2
TGTGCCAGCAGTTTATCCCCCTGGGCTAGCGGGATGAACACCGGGGAGCTGTTTTTT
CASSLSPWASGMNTGELFF
>TRBV7-2|13|many|TRBJ1-1|.
TGTGCCAGCGGGTGGGGGGCCAACACTGAAGCTTTCTTT
CASGWGANTEAFF
>TRBV9|14|.|TRBJ2-3|.
TGTGCCTCGGCGGGACTTCAGCACACAGATACGCAGTATTTT
CASAGLQHTDTQYF
>TRBV28|16|.|TRBJ1-5|TRBD1
TGTGTCAGCAGTTTTATAGGGGGCAAGAGCAATCAGCCCCAGCATTTT
CVSSFIGGKSNQPQHF
>TRBV7-3|16|.|TRBJ2-1|TRBD1
TGTGCCAGCAGCTTAAGTTTTCGGGACAGAGGCAATGAGCAGTTCTTC
CASSLSFRDRGNEQFF
>TRBV2|15|.|TRBJ2-1|TRBD2
TGTGCCAGCAGTGCGGCCCGGGGGGCCTACAATGAGCAGTTCTTC
CASSAARGAYNEQFF
>TRBV10-2|15|.|TRBJ2-1|.
TGCGCCAGCAGTGAGTCGTTAGCGAGATACAATGAGCAGTTCTTC
CASSESLARYNEQFF
>TRBV19|19|.|TRBJ2-4|TRBD2
TGTGCCAGTACCCCTCGTTCTCTCGGGACTAGCGGGAGTTTGAACATTCAGTACTTC
CASTPRSLGTSGSLNIQYF